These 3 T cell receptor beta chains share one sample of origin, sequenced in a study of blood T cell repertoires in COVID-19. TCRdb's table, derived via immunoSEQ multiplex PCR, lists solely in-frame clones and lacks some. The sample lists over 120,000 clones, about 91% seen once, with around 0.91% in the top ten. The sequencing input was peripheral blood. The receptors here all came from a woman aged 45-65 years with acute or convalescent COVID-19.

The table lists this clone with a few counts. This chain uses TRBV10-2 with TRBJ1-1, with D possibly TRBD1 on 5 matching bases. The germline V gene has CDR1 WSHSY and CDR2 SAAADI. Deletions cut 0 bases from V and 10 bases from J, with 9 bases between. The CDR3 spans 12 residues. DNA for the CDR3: TGCGCCAGCAGTGAGTCGAGGGGAGGAGCTTTCTTT. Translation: CASSESRGGAFF.

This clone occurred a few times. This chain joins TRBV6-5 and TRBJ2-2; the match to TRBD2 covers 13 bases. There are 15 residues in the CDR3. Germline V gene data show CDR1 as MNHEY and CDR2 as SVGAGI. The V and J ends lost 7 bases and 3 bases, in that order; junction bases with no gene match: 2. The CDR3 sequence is CASTGLAGDTGELFF. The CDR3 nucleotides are TGTGCCAGCACTGGACTAGCGGGGGACACCGGGGAGCTGTTTTTT.

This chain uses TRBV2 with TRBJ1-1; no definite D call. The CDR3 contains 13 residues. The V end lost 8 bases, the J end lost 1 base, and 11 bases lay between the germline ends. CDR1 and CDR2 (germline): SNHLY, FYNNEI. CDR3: CASVGLQNTEAFF. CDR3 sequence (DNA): TGTGCCAGCGTCGGACTCCAGAACACTGAAGCTTTCTTT.